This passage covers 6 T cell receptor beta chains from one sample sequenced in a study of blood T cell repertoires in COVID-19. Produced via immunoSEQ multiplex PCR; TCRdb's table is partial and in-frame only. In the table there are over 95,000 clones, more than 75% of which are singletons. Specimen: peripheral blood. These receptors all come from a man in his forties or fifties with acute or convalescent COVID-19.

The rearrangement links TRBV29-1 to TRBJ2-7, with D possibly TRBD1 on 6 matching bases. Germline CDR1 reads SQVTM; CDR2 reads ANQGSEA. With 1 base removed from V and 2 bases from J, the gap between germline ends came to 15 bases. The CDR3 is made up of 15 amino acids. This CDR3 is CSVEVGGETAYEQYF. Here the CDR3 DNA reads TGCAGCGTTGAAGTTGGGGGCGAAACGGCCTACGAGCAGTACTTC.

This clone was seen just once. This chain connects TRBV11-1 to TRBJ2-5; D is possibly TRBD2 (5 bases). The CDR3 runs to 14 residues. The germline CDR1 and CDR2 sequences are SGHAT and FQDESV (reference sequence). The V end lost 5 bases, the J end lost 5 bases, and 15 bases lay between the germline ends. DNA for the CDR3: TGTGCCAGCAGCCTCCCTCCCCCGGGGGAGACCCAGTACTTC. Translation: CASSLPPPGETQYF. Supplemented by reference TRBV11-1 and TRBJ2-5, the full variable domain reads EAEVAQSPRYKITEKSQAVAFWCDPISGHATLYWYRQILGQGPELLVQFQDESVVDDSQLPKDRFSAERLKGVDSTLKIQPAELGDSAMYLCASSLPPPGETQYFGPGTRLLVL.

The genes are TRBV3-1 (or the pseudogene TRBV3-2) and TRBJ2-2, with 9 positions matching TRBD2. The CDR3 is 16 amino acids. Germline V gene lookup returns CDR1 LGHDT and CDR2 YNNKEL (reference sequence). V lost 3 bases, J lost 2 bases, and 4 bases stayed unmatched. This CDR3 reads CASSHQRGVNTGELFF. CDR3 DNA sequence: TGTGCCAGCAGCCATCAGCGGGGGGTTAACACCGGGGAGCTGTTTTTT.

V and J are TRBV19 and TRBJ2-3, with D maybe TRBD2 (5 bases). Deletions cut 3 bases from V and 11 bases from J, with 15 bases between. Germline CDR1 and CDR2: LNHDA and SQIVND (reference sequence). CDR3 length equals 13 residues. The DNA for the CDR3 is TGTGCCAGTAGTATCCTGACGGCGGAGGAGCAGTATTTT. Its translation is CASSILTAEEQYF.

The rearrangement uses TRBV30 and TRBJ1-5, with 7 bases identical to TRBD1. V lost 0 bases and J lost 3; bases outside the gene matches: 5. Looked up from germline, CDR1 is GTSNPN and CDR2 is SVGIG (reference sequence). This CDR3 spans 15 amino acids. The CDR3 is CAWSVQGGPNQPQHF. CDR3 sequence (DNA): TGTGCCTGGAGTGTACAAGGGGGCCCCAATCAGCCCCAGCATTTT.

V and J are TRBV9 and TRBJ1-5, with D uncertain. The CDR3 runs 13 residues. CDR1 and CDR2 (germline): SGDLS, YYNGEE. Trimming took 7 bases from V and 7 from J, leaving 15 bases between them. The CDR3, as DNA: TGTGCCAGCCAAAAGGCGGGGAACCAGCCCCAGCATTTT. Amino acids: CASQKAGNQPQHF.